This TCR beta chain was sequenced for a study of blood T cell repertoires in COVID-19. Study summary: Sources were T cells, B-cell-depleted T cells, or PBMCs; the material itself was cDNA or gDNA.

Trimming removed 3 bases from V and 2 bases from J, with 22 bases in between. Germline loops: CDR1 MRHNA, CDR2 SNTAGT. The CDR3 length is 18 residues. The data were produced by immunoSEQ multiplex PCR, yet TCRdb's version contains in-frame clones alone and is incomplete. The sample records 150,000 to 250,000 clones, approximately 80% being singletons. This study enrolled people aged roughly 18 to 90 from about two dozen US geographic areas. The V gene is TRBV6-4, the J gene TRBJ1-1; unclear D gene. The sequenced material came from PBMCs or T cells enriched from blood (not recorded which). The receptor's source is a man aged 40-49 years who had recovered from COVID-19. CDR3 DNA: TGTGCCAGCAGTGAAACCTTTCCCCAGGCAGATTGTAACACTGAAGCTTTCTTT. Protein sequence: CASSETFPQADCNTEAFF.